The clone carrying this TCR beta chain was seen repeatedly, ten times or more. The sample is drawn from a study of T cells in Graves' hyperthyroidism and ophthalmopathy. The source material, RNA transcripts, was used to amplify TCR beta CDR3 regions. Researchers ran a first-round RT-PCR on the TCR CDR3 using the HTBI primer set. TCRdb ran MiXCR on the multiplex PCR reads and lists one entry per CDR3 protein. Among approximately 260,000 distinct CDR3 sequences listed, around 15% were seen once. The CDR3 totals 14 residues. The germline V gene has CDR1 MNHNS and CDR2 SASEGT. The V end lost 1 base, the J end lost 3 bases, and 7 bases lay between the germline ends.

This receptor was taken from a woman aged 45-65 years with Graves' hyperthyroidism that later progressed to Graves' ophthalmopathy. This sequence joins TRBV6-1 and TRBJ2-1; no reliable D call. The sequencing sample was made of blood. The CDR3: CASSEEAGYNEQFF. The CDR3 DNA sequence: TGTGCCAGCAGTGAAGAAGCAGGCTACAATGAGCAGTTCTTC.